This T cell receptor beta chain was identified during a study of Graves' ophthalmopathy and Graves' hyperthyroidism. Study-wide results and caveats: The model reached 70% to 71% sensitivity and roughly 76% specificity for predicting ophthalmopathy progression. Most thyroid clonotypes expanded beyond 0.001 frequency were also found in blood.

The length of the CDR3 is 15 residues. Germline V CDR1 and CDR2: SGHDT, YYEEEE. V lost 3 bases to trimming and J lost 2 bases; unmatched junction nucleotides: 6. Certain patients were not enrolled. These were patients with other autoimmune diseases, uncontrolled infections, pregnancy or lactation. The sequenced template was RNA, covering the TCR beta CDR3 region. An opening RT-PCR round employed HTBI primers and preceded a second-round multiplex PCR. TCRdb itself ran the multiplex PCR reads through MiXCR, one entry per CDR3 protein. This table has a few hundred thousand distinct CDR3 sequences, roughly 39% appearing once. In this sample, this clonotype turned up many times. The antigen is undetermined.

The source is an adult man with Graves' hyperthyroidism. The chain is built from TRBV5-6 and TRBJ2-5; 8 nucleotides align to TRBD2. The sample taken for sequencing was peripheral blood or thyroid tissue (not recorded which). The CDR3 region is CASSSGGTAQETQYF. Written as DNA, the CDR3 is TGTGCCAGCAGCTCGGGGGGGACGGCTCAAGAGACCCAGTACTTC.